This entry lists 15 T cell receptor beta chains sequenced from one sample in a study of cytomegalovirus exposure and HLA in healthy donors. Primers included in the PCR were 60 Vbeta and 13 Jbeta primers. TCRdb's copy holds only in-frame clones and misses some; the assay was immunoSEQ multiplex PCR. The table shows under 120,000 clones, with 60% to 85% occurring only once. Material for sequencing was PBMCs. The receptors stem from a female donor in good health and CMV-seropositive.

This clone was observed a single time. The chain uses TRBV6-5 and TRBJ1-5; 12 bases align to TRBD1. The CDR3 sequence is 15 residues long. Germline trimming cut 5 bases from V and 7 bases from J; bases unmatched to any gene: 6. CDR1 and CDR2 from the germline V gene are MNHEY and SVGAGI. The CDR3 loop is CASSRGQGAGQPQHF. The DNA for the CDR3 is TGTGCCAGCAGTAGGGGACAGGGGGCAGGACAGCCCCAGCATTTT.

The chain couples TRBV15 to TRBJ2-1, with TRBD1 as a possible D gene (5 bases). V was pared by 5 bases and J by 7 bases, with 18 bases between. The CDR3 has 15 residues. Germline V lookup: CDR1 LNHNV, CDR2 YYDKDF (reference sequence). CDR3 amino acids: CATSPGHEDRNEQFF. The CDR3 DNA reads TGTGCCACCAGCCCTGGACACGAGGATAGGAATGAGCAGTTCTTC.

This chain uses TRBV6-4 with TRBJ1-1; D possibly corresponds to TRBD1 (6 bases). Trimming took 6 bases from V and 2 from J, leaving 19 bases between them. CDR3 size: 16 residues. In germline, CDR1 is MRHNA, CDR2 SNTAGT. Here the CDR3 DNA reads TGTGCCAGCAGACGGTTTCCGGGACACACCAACACTGAAGCTTTCTTT. This gives the protein CASRRFPGHTNTEAFF.

V usage is TRBV18 and J usage is TRBJ1-1, with TRBD1 as a possible D gene (6 bases). Germline V lookup: CDR1 KGHSH, CDR2 LQKENI. The CDR3 length is 17 residues. The ends were cut back, 6 bases at V and 0 bases at J, with 20 bases in the middle. Here the CDR3 reads CASSLQGGARMNTEAFF. The CDR3 bases are TGTGCCAGCTCTTTACAGGGTGGGGCGAGAATGAACACTGAAGCTTTCTTT.

The rearrangement links TRBV7-9 to TRBJ2-1; 11 nucleotides match TRBD1. The length of the CDR3 is 17 residues. Germline CDR1 reads SEHNR; CDR2 reads FQNEAQ (reference sequence). J gave up 3 bases and V 2 bases, and 6 bases lay outside the gene matches. The CDR3 DNA sequence: TGTGCCAGCAGCTTATCGGACAGGGGGCGCCTCTACAATGAGCAGTTCTTC. Its translation is CASSLSDRGRLYNEQFF.

The chain joins TRBV4-1 to TRBJ1-4, with 10 positions matching TRBD1. CDR3 length equals 15 residues. Germline trimming cut 4 bases from V and 7 bases from J; bases unmatched to any gene: 6. Germline V gene sequence: CDR1 MGHRA, CDR2 YSYEKL. Here the CDR3 reads CASSPTRDRGEKLFF. CDR3 nucleotide sequence: TGCGCCAGCAGCCCGACCCGGGACAGGGGTGAAAAACTGTTTTTT.

The rearrangement links TRBV6-1 to TRBJ2-7, with D unresolved. V was trimmed by 0 bases and J by 0 bases, leaving 9 bases between them. The CDR3 contains 15 residues. In germline, CDR1 is MNHNS, CDR2 SASEGT. Written as DNA, the CDR3 is TGTGCCAGCAGTGAAGCGGCCGGCGGCTCCTACGAGCAGTACTTC. Translated: CASSEAAGGSYEQYF.

A single count supports this clone. V is TRBV30 and J is TRBJ2-7; 8 bases are shared with TRBD2. In germline, CDR1 is GTSNPN, CDR2 SVGIG (reference sequence). This CDR3 is built from 14 residues. V lost 8 bases to trimming and J lost 3 bases; unmatched junction nucleotides: 12. The DNA of the CDR3 is TGTGCCCTCTCTAAAGCGGGAGCGCGCTACGAGCAGTACTTC. It codes for CALSKAGARYEQYF.

J is TRBJ2-2 and V is TRBV5-1; 14 bases match TRBD2. CDR3 size: 17 residues. J lost 13 bases, V lost 1 base, and 12 bases had no gene match. CDR1 SGHRS and CDR2 YFSETQ come from the germline V gene. The CDR3, as DNA: TGCGCCAGCAGCTTGACCGGGACTAGCGGGAGCGGGGTCGGGCTGTTTTTT. Translating it yields CASSLTGTSGSGVGLFF. The full variable domain, its missing parts supplied by reference TRBV5-1 and TRBJ2-2, is KAGVTQTPRYLIKTRGQQVTLSCSPISGHRSVSWYQQTPGQGLQFLFEYFSETQRNKGNFPGRFSGRQFSNSRSEMNVSTLELGDSALYLCASSLTGTSGSGVGLFFGEGSRLTVL.

The chain employs TRBV18 and TRBJ1-5; D gene unclear. This CDR3 region has 13 residues. Per the germline V gene, CDR1 is KGHSH and CDR2 is LQKENI. With 2 bases removed from V and 3 bases from J, the gap between germline ends came to 5 bases. In DNA, the CDR3 is TGTGCCAGCTCACCAAATAACAATCAGCCCCAGCATTTT. This encodes CASSPNNNQPQHF.

This clone has a single count. The chain links TRBV6-1 to TRBJ2-5; a possible D gene is TRBD1 (6 bases). The assigned J gene may be wrong: the sequence end matches TRBJ2-7 better. CDR3 size: 14 residues. Germline loops: CDR1 MNHNS, CDR2 SASEGT. The CDR3 loop reads CASTVDRSAYEQYF. The CDR3 DNA is TGTGCCAGTACCGTCGACAGGAGTGCCTACGAGCAGTACTTC.

This chain uses TRBV28 with TRBJ2-7; TRBD2 matches at 8 bases. Looked up from germline, CDR1 is MDHEN and CDR2 is SYDVKM. This CDR3 comprises 15 residues. Trimming removed 6 bases from V and 9 bases from J; junction bases left unmatched: 16. CDR3 DNA: TGTGCCAGCAGCCCGGGGGGGAGGACCGTGGGGGTGCAGTACTTC. Amino acid sequence: CASSPGGRTVGVQYF.

The V and J genes are TRBV27 and TRBJ2-6, with 8 positions matching TRBD1. Per the germline V gene, CDR1 is MNHEY and CDR2 is SMNVEV (reference sequence). Unmatched junction bases numbered 5, after V lost 3 bases and J lost 1 base. The CDR3 runs to 17 residues. The CDR3 reads CASSFAGGFSGANVLTF. The CDR3 DNA follows: TGTGCCAGCAGTTTTGCAGGGGGCTTTTCTGGGGCCAACGTCCTGACTTTC.

This chain connects TRBV7-2 to TRBJ2-1; 10 bases align to TRBD1. In germline, CDR1 is SGHTA, CDR2 FQGNSA. The CDR3 sequence is 16 residues long. Trimming took 0 bases from V and 7 from J; bases not matched to a gene: 6. CDR3 sequence reads: CASSLARDRGRNEQFF. CDR3 DNA: TGTGCCAGCAGCTTAGCAAGGGACAGGGGAAGGAATGAGCAGTTCTTC. Complete variable domain (other parts from reference TRBV7-2 and TRBJ2-1): GAGVSQSPSNKVTEKGKDVELRCDPISGHTALYWYRQSLGQGLEFLIYFQGNSAPDKSGLPSDRFSAERTGGSVSTLTIQRTQQEDSAVYLCASSLARDRGRNEQFFGPGTRLTVL.

This chain joins TRBV6-6 and TRBJ1-5; D call uncertain. The length of the CDR3 is 16 residues. CDR1 and CDR2 (germline): MNHNY, SVGAGI (reference sequence). Trimming took 6 bases from V and 2 from J, leaving 17 bases between them. The CDR3 bases are TGTGCCAGCAGAACCCAGGATGCGGGCGGCAATCAGCCCCAGCATTTT. This codes for CASRTQDAGGNQPQHF.